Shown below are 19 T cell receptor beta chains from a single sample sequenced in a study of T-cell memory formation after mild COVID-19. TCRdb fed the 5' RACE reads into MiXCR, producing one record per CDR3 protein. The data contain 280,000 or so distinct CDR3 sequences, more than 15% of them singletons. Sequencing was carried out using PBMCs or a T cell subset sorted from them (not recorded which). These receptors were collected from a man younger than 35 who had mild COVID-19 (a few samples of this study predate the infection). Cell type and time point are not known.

CDR3 nucleotides: TGTGCCAGCAGTTACTCAGCGGGGGTGGGAGATACGCAGTATTTT. Translated: CASSYSAGVGDTQYF. The chain combines TRBV6-6 with TRBJ2-3, with 8 bases identical to TRBD2. The V and J ends lost 0 bases and 5 bases, in that order; junction bases with no gene match: 4. The length of the CDR3 is 15 residues. Germline CDR1 and CDR2: MNHNY and SVGAGI (reference sequence).

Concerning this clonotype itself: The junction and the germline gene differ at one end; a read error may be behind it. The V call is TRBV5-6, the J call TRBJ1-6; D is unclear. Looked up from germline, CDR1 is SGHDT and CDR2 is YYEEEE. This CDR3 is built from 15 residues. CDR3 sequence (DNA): TGTGCCAGCACCTTGAGAGGGTTTGGTGTTGCACCCCTCCACTTT. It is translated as CASTLRGFGVAPLHF.

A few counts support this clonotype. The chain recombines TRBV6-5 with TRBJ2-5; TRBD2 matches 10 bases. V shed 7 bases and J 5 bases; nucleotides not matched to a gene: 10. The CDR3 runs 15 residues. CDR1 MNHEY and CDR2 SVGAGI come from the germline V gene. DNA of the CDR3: TGTGCCAGCAAAGCAGCGGGGGGGACGTTTGAGACCCAGTACTTC. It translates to CASKAAGGTFETQYF.

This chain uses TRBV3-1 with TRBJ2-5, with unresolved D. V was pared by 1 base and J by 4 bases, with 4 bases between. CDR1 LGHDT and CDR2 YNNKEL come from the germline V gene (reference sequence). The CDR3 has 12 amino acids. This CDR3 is CASSQARETQYF. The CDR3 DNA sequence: TGTGCCAGCAGCCAAGCGAGAGAGACCCAGTACTTC.

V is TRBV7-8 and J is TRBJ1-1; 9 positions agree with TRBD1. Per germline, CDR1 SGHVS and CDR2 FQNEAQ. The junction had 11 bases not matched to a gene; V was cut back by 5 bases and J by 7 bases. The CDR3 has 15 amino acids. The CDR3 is CASSPPGQGQVEAFF. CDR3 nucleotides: TGTGCCAGCAGCCCCCCCGGACAGGGGCAGGTTGAAGCTTTCTTT.

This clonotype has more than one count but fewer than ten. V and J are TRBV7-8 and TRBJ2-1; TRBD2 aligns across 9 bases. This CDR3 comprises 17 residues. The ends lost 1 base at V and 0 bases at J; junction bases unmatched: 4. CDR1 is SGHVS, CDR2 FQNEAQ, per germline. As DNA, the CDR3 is TGTGCCAGCAGCTTAGGTCTAGCGGGGAGCTCCTACAATGAGCAGTTCTTC. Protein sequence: CASSLGLAGSSYNEQFF. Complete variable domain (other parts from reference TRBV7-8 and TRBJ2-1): GAGVSQSPRYKVAKRGQDVALRCDPISGHVSLFWYQQALGQGPEFLTYFQNEAQLDKSGLPSDRFFAERPEGSVSTLKIQRTQQEDSAVYLCASSLGLAGSSYNEQFFGPGTRLTVL.

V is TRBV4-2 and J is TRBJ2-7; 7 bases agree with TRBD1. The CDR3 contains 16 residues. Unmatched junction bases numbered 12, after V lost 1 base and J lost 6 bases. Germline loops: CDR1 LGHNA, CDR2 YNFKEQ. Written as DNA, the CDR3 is TGTGCCAGCAGCCAAGTAACCATGGGGGCAGGGGGCGAGCAGTACTTC. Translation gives CASSQVTMGAGGEQYF.

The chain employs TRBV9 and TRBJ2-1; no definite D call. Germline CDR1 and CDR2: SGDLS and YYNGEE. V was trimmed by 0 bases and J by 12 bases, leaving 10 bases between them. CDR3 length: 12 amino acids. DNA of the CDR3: TGTGCCAGCAGCGTAGTCGGACCCCCGCAGTTCTTC. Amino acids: CASSVVGPPQFF. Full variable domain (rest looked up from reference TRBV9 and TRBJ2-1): DSGVTQTPKHLITATGQRVTLRCSPRSGDLSVYWYQQSLDQGLQFLIQYYNGEERAKGNILERFSAQQFPDLHSELNLSSLELGDSALYFCASSVVGPPQFFGPGTRLTVL.

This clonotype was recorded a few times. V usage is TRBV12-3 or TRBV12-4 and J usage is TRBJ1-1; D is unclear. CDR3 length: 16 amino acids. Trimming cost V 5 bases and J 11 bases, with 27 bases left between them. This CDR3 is CASSPPRTGAQLGAFF. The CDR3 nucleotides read TGTGCCAGCAGTCCTCCCCGGACGGGAGCCCAACTAGGGGCTTTCTTT.

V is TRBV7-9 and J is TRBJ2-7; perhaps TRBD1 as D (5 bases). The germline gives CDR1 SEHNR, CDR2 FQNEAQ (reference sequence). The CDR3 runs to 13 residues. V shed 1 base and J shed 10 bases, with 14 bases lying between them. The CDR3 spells CASSLEAARGQYV. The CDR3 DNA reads TGTGCCAGCAGCTTAGAGGCGGCAAGGGGACAGTACGTC.

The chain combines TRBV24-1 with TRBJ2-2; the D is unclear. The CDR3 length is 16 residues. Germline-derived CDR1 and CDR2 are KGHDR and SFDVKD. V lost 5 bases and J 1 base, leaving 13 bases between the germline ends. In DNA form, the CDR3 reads TGTGCCACCAGTGTATACAAGCCCGGGAACACCGGGGAGCTGTTTTTT. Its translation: CATSVYKPGNTGELFF.

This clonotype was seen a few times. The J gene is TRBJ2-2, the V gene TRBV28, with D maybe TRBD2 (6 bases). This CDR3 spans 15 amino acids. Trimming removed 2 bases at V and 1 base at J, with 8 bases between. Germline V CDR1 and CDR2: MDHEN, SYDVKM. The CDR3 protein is CASSLGGENTGELFF. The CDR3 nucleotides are TGTGCCAGCAGTTTAGGCGGGGAGAACACCGGGGAGCTGTTTTTT. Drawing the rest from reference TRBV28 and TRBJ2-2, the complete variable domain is DVKVTQSSRYLVKRTGEKVFLECVQDMDHENMFWYRQDPGLGLRLIYFSYDVKMKEKGDIPEGYSVSREKKERFSLILESASTNQTSMYLCASSLGGENTGELFFGEGSRLTVL.

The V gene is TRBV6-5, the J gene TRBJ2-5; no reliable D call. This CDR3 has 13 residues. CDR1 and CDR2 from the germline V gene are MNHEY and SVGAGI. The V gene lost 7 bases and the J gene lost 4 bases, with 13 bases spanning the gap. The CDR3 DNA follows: TGTGCCAGCATCCCTGCTTGGGGAGAGACCCAGTACTTC. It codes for CASIPAWGETQYF.

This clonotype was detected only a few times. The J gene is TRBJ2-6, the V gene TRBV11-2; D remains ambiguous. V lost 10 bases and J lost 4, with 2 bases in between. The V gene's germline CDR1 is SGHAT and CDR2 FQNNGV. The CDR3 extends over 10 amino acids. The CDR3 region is CATGANVLTF. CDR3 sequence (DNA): TGTGCCACCGGGGCCAACGTCCTGACTTTC.

The CDR3 DNA reads as TGTGCCAGCAGTTCTGAGCGGGCTAACTATGGCTACACCTTC. This translates into CASSSERANYGYTF. The chain carries TRBV6-5 and TRBJ1-2; D uncertain. V gave up 4 bases and J gave up 0 bases, with 9 bases separating them. In germline, CDR1 is MNHEY, CDR2 SVGAGI. The CDR3 is made up of 14 amino acids.

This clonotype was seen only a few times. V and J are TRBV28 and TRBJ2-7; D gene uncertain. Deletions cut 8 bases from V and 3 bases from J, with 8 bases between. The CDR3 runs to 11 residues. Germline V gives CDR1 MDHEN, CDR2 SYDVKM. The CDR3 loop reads CASGSHYEQYV. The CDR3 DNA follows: TGTGCCAGCGGGTCCCACTACGAGCAGTACGTC.

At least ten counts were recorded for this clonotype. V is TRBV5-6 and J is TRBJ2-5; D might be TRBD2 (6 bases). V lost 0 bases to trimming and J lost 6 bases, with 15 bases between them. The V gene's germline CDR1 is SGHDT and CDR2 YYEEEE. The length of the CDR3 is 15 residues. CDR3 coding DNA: TGTGCCAGCAGCTTGGACGGGGGTTTAAGGAAGACCCAGTACTTC. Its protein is CASSLDGGLRKTQYF.

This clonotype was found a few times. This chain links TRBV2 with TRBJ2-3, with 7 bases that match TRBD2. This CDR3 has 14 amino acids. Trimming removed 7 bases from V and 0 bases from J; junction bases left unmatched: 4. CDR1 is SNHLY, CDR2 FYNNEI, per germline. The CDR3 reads CASKTSLSTDTQYF. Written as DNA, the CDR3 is TGTGCCAGCAAGACTAGCCTGAGCACAGATACGCAGTATTTT.

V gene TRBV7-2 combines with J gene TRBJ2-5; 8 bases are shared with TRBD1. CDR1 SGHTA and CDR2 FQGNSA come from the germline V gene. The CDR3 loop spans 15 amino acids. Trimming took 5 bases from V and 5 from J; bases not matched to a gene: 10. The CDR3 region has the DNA TGTGCCAGCAGCGCTCAAAGACAGGGGTTGGAGACCCAGTACTTC. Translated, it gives CASSAQRQGLETQYF.